This T cell receptor beta chain was profiled in a study of lymphopenia after photon versus proton radiotherapy. CDR3 length: 13 residues. CDR1 is SEHNR and CDR2 is FQNEAQ in the germline V gene (reference sequence). Trimming shortened V by 1 base and J by 5 bases, and 8 bases separated the two germline ends. Assay: immunoSEQ multiplex PCR; the TCRdb copy retains only in-frame clones and omits some. The sample yields about 28,000 clones, approximately 85% seen once. This clonotype was sampled from a man aged 50 to 59 with gastric cancer. The chain uses TRBV7-9 and TRBJ1-1; no clear D. The sequencing here drew on peripheral blood, taken from a patient treated with photon-based radiotherapy. For the CDR3, the DNA is TGTGCCAGCAGCTTAGTCTCGCAGACTGAAGCTTTCTTT. This encodes CASSLVSQTEAFF. Together with reference TRBV7-9 and TRBJ1-1, the CDR3 gives the full variable domain: DTGVSQNPRHKITKRGQNVTFRCDPISEHNRLYWYRQTLGQGPEFLTYFQNEAQLEKSRLLSDRFSAERPKGSFSTLEIQRTEQGDSAMYLCASSLVSQTEAFFGQGTRLTVV.